These T cell receptor beta chains were read from a single sample in a study of T cell repertoires in cytomegalovirus infection. TCRdb analysed the reads with MiXCR anew, one entry per CDR3 protein. This sample has 630,000 or so distinct CDR3 sequences; roughly 26% occur once, and the top ten carry 6.5% to 10%. Material: CD8+ T cells from PBMCs. The receptor source for this set is a human donor in good health (CMV status not recorded). Some clones in this sample may be carry-over from other donors' samples. Each CDR3 is given with its conserved first and last residue. D genes are given only for firm matches. The size field is filled for only some rows; it gives once, few, many or a size class.

J gene: TRBJ2-4
D gene: -
V gene: TRBV5-1
clone size: -
CDR3 DNA: TGCGCCAGCAGCTTGACCTGGGGGGTCCGATCGGCCAAAAACATTCAGTACTTC
CDR3 protein: CASSLTWGVRSAKNIQYF

J gene: TRBJ2-5
D gene: TRBD2
V gene: TRBV6-2/TRBV6-3
clone size: -
CDR3 DNA: TGTGCCAGCTGTTACAAGACTAGCGGGGGGAGGTCCTTC
CDR3 protein: CASCYKTSGGRSF

J gene: TRBJ2-3
D gene: TRBD1
V gene: TRBV10-3
clone size: few
CDR3 DNA: TGTGCCATCAGGATTCGGGACAGAAGCACAGATACGCAGTATTTT
CDR3 protein: CAIRIRDRSTDTQYF

J gene: TRBJ2-5
D gene: TRBD2
V gene: TRBV6-6
clone size: -
CDR3 DNA: TGTGCCAGCAGTTACGGGCTAGCGGGGGGACCCGGTTGGACCCAGTACTTC
CDR3 protein: CASSYGLAGGPGWTQYF

J gene: TRBJ2-1
D gene: -
V gene: TRBV14
clone size: -
CDR3 DNA: TGTGCCAGCAGCCAAGAATTCCTTGTCGCCAATGAGCAGTTCTTC
CDR3 protein: CASSQEFLVANEQFF

J gene: TRBJ2-2
D gene: -
V gene: TRBV25-1
clone size: -
CDR3 DNA: TGTGCCAGCAGTATATCGACAGAACCTCTCACCGGGGAGCTGTTTTTT
CDR3 protein: CASSISTEPLTGELFF

J gene: TRBJ2-1
D gene: TRBD2
V gene: TRBV13
clone size: few
CDR3 DNA: TGTGCCAGCAGCCCGCCTAGCGGATCAATCTACAATGAGCAGTTCTTC
CDR3 protein: CASSPPSGSIYNEQFF

J gene: TRBJ2-7
D gene: TRBD2
V gene: TRBV15
clone size: -
CDR3 DNA: TGTGCCACCAGCATCAGCGGGGGAACCTACGAGCAGTACTTC
CDR3 protein: CATSISGGTYEQYF

J gene: TRBJ2-1
D gene: -
V gene: TRBV29-1
clone size: -
CDR3 DNA: TGCAGCGTTGTGGACAGTCTCTCCTACAATGAGCAGTTCTTC
CDR3 protein: CSVVDSLSYNEQFF

J gene: TRBJ2-7
D gene: TRBD2
V gene: TRBV27
clone size: -
CDR3 DNA: TGTGCCAGCAGTGCTACTAGCGGGGGTTCCTACAAGCAGTACTTC
CDR3 protein: CASSATSGGSYKQYF

J gene: TRBJ2-1
D gene: TRBD2
V gene: TRBV13
clone size: -
CDR3 DNA: TGTGCCACCGAAAGGGAGGGATCCTACAATGAGCAGTTCTTC
CDR3 protein: CATEREGSYNEQFF

J gene: TRBJ2-2
D gene: -
V gene: TRBV4-1
clone size: -
CDR3 DNA: TGCGCCAGCAGCTCTGTGGGGGGCCGAACCGGGGAGCTGTTTTTT
CDR3 protein: CASSSVGGRTGELFF

J gene: TRBJ1-1
D gene: -
V gene: TRBV9
clone size: -
CDR3 DNA: TGTGCCAGCGGTGGCTGGAACACTGAAGCTTTCTTT
CDR3 protein: CASGGWNTEAFF

J gene: TRBJ1-2
D gene: -
V gene: TRBV20-1
clone size: -
CDR3 DNA: TGCAGTGCTAGAGTATTTGGCTACACCTTC
CDR3 protein: CSARVFGYTF

J gene: TRBJ1-5
D gene: -
V gene: TRBV6-2/TRBV6-3
clone size: few
CDR3 DNA: TGTGCCAGCAGACCTAGGAACTCGGTAGGTCAGCCCCAGCATTTT
CDR3 protein: CASRPRNSVGQPQHF

J gene: TRBJ2-1
D gene: -
V gene: TRBV19
clone size: -
CDR3 DNA: TGTGCCAGTAGTATAGATTTGTCTGAGCAGTTCTTC
CDR3 protein: CASSIDLSEQFF

J gene: TRBJ2-5
D gene: TRBD2
V gene: TRBV5-1
clone size: -
CDR3 DNA: TGCGCCAGCAGCCCCTACTACGGGGGGGCTCAAGAGACCCAGTACTTC
CDR3 protein: CASSPYYGGAQETQYF